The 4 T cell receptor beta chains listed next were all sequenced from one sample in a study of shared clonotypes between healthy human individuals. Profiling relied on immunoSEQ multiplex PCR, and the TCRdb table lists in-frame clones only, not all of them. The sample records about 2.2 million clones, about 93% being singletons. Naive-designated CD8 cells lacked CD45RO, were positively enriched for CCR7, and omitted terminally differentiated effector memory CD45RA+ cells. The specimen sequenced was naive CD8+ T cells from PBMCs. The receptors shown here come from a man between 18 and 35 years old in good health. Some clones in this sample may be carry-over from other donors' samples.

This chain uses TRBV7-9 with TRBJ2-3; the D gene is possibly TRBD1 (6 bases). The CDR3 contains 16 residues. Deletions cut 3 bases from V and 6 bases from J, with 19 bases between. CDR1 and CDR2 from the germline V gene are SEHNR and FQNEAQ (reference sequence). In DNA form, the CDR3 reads TGTGCCAGCAGCTTTCGATTAGGACAGCCCATTGATACGCAGTATTTT. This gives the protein CASSFRLGQPIDTQYF.

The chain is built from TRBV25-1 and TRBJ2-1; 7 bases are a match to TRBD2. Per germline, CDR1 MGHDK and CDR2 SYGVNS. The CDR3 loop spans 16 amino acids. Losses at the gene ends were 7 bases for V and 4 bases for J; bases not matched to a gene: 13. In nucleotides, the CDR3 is TGTGCCAGCACGCACCCCCTAGCGGAGGGGTACAATGAGCAGTTCTTC. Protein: CASTHPLAEGYNEQFF. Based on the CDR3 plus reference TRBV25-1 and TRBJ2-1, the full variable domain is EADIYQTPRYLVIGTGKKITLECSQTMGHDKMYWYQQDPGMELHLIHYSYGVNSTEKGDLSSESTVSRIRTEHFPLTLESARPSHTSQYLCASTHPLAEGYNEQFFGPGTRLTVL.

The CDR3 spells CASSLSGYFTDTQYF. CDR3 sequence (DNA): TGCGCCAGCAGCTTGAGTGGGTACTTTACAGATACGCAGTATTTT. The chain is built from TRBV5-1 and TRBJ2-3; D call uncertain. In germline, CDR1 is SGHRS, CDR2 YFSETQ. V was shortened by 1 base and J by 3 bases, with 12 bases between the two germline ends. This CDR3 has 15 residues.

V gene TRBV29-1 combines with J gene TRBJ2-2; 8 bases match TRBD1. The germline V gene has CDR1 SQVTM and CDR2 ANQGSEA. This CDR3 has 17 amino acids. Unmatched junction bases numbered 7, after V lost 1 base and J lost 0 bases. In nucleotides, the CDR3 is TGCAGCGTTGAAGTACGAGGGGACAGGACGAACACCGGGGAGCTGTTTTTT. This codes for CSVEVRGDRTNTGELFF.